These 20 T cell receptor beta chains originate from one sample sequenced in a study of vaccination and CD4 T cells after COVID-19. Their specific antigens are unknown. The treatment is: approximately 9-day PBMC culture with coronavirus spike peptide pools or control peptides (ViraFEST assay). Oncomine TCR Beta short-read sequencing was applied to DNA from cultured CD4+ T cells. TCRdb fed the PCR reads into MiXCR, producing one record per CDR3 protein. The sample comprises roughly 12,000 distinct CDR3 sequences, around half of which are singletons, and 21% rests with the top ten. The sequenced sample was CD4+ T cells from blood, cultured in vitro. All receptors derive from a human donor who had recovered from COVID-19.

The chain employs TRBV2 and TRBJ1-5, with D perhaps TRBD1 (5 bases). CDR1 SNHLY and CDR2 FYNNEI come from the germline V gene. V lost 8 bases and J 6 bases, leaving 14 bases between the germline ends. The length of the CDR3 is 13 residues. The DNA for the CDR3 is TGTGCCAGCGGTACAGGTAGAGGTCAGCCCCAGCATTTT. Translated, it gives CASGTGRGQPQHF.

The gene calls are TRBV6-1 and TRBJ1-4; 10 nucleotides align to TRBD1. V shed 4 bases, J shed 8 bases, and the junction held 4 bases outside the gene matches. CDR3 length equals 14 residues. In germline, CDR1 is MNHNS, CDR2 SASEGT. The CDR3 nucleotides are TGTGCCAGCAGTGGACAGGGGGCTGGGGAAAAACTGTTTTTT. Encoded protein: CASSGQGAGEKLFF.

This clonotype was observed once. V gene TRBV6-4 combines with J gene TRBJ2-2, with 11 bases that match TRBD2. In germline, CDR1 is MRHNA, CDR2 SNTAGT. This CDR3 region has 16 residues. The J segment lost 5 bases and the V segment lost 6 bases, leaving 8 bases of the junction unmatched. CDR3 nucleotide sequence: TGTGCCAGCAGCGAATTAGCGGGAGGGCTGACCGGGGAGCTGTTTTTT. This encodes CASSELAGGLTGELFF.

This chain links TRBV6-1 with TRBJ2-3, with 12 bases matching TRBD2. This CDR3 comprises 15 residues. Germline V CDR1 and CDR2: MNHNS, SASEGT. V was clipped by 7 bases and J by 6 bases; unmatched bases: 8. CDR3 region: CASTRLAGEGDTQYF. The CDR3 DNA is TGTGCCAGCACCAGACTAGCGGGAGAGGGCGATACGCAGTATTTT.

The chain links TRBV12-3 or TRBV12-4 to TRBJ2-5, with TRBD2 matching over 7 bases. V shed 6 bases, J shed 3 bases, and the junction held 1 base outside the gene matches. CDR3 size: 12 residues. The CDR3 reads CASRLAEETQYF. DNA for the CDR3: TGTGCCAGCAGGCTAGCGGAAGAGACCCAGTACTTC.

In its sample, this clonotype was seen a few times. The V gene is TRBV7-2, the J gene TRBJ2-7; the D call may be TRBD1 or TRBD2 (5 bases each). This CDR3 region has 14 residues. V lost 7 bases and J lost 2, with 15 bases in between. Germline-derived CDR1 and CDR2 are SGHTA and FQGNSA. The CDR3 DNA reads TGTGCCAGCAAGGTTTGGGACGGTCCCTACGAGCAGTACTTC. Residues: CASKVWDGPYEQYF.

The V call is TRBV20-1, the J call TRBJ2-7; D might be TRBD1 (6 bases). Germline values: CDR1 DFQATT, CDR2 SNEGSKA (reference sequence). The V end was cut by 5 bases, the J end by 4 bases, with 15 bases between. The CDR3 totals 13 residues. CDR3 nucleotide sequence: TGCAGTGCTCATACGACAGGATTTTACGAGCAGTACTTC. This gives the protein CSAHTTGFYEQYF.

This clonotype was detected only a few times. J is TRBJ1-4 and V is TRBV20-1; D is perhaps TRBD1 (5 bases). CDR3 length equals 12 residues. V was cut by 3 bases and J by 7 bases, with 9 bases left in between. Germline V gives CDR1 DFQATT, CDR2 SNEGSKA (reference sequence). The CDR3 region is CSASVQAEKLFF. CDR3 bases: TGCAGTGCTAGCGTACAGGCTGAAAAACTGTTTTTT.

This clonotype appeared once. The chain uses TRBV4-1 and TRBJ1-1, with D uncertain. The V and J ends lost 1 base and 0 bases respectively, with 3 bases between them. The germline CDR1 and CDR2 sequences are MGHRA and YSYEKL. The CDR3 is made up of 13 amino acids. The CDR3 DNA follows: TGCGCCAGCAGCCAAGTATTGAACACTGAAGCTTTCTTT. Its protein is CASSQVLNTEAFF.

This clonotype was seen a few times. The chain has TRBV24-1 and TRBJ2-3; weak D call: TRBD1 (5 bases). The CDR3 covers 14 residues. Germline CDR1 KGHDR, CDR2 SFDVKD. Trimming took off 5 bases at V and 5 bases at J, with 13 bases between the two ends. The chain's CDR3 is CATSVGQGIDTQYF. CDR3 nucleotide sequence: TGTGCCACCAGTGTCGGACAAGGCATAGATACGCAGTATTTT.

CDR3 DNA: TGTGCCAGCAGTACCGGGACAAAGTACCAAGAGACCCAGTACTTC. Amino acids: CASSTGTKYQETQYF. The chain uses TRBV6-1 and TRBJ2-5, with D perhaps TRBD1 (6 bases). Germline V lookup: CDR1 MNHNS, CDR2 SASEGT. V lost 5 bases and J lost 0, with 13 bases in between. CDR3 length: 15 residues.

The V call is TRBV11-2, the J call TRBJ2-7, with D perhaps TRBD1 (5 bases). In germline, CDR1 is SGHAT, CDR2 FQNNGV. Between the trimmed V and J ends, which lost 8 bases and 0 bases, there was a span of 17 bases. This CDR3 contains 15 residues. CDR3 nucleotides: TGTGCCAGCGCCCAAGCAGGGCTTAGCTCCTACGAGCAGTACTTC. Its protein product is CASAQAGLSSYEQYF. Supplemented by reference TRBV11-2 and TRBJ2-7, the full variable domain reads EAGVAQSPRYKIIEKRQSVAFWCNPISGHATLYWYQQILGQGPKLLIQFQNNGVVDDSQLPKDRFSAERLKGVDSTLKIQPAKLEDSAVYLCASAQAGLSSYEQYFGPGTRLTVT.

Here the CDR3 reads CASSRRGVTDTQYF. CDR3 bases: TGTGCCAGCAGTCGCCGGGGGGTCACAGATACGCAGTATTTT. The rearrangement joins TRBV27 to TRBJ2-3; 7 positions agree with TRBD2. Germline assignment: CDR1 MNHEY and CDR2 SMNVEV (reference sequence). Trimming at V came to 5 bases and at J to 2 bases, leaving 4 bases not matched to a gene. The CDR3 is 14 residues long.

This clonotype has just a few counts. V and J are TRBV15 and TRBJ2-5, with D perhaps matching TRBD2 (6 bases). Germline CDR1 and CDR2: LNHNV and YYDKDF (reference sequence). This CDR3 region has 13 residues. The V end was cut by 6 bases, the J end by 1 base, with 9 bases between. CDR3 sequence: CATSEGLQETQYF. CDR3 DNA: TGTGCCACCAGTGAGGGACTCCAAGAGACCCAGTACTTC.

J is TRBJ1-1 and V is TRBV10-3; a possible D gene is TRBD1 (6 bases). The CDR3 runs to 13 residues. V shed 5 bases and J shed 1 base, with 8 bases lying between them. Looked up from germline, CDR1 is ENHRY and CDR2 is SYGVKD. CDR3 loop: CAISTQGNTEAFF. CDR3 DNA sequence: TGTGCCATCAGTACACAGGGGAACACTGAAGCTTTCTTT.

This clonotype appeared a few times. The J gene is TRBJ2-2, the V gene TRBV24-1; D remains unclear. Germline CDR1 reads KGHDR; CDR2 reads SFDVKD. Trimming left V 3 bases short and J 13 bases short, with 11 bases between. CDR3 size: 12 residues. CDR3 sequence (DNA): TGTGCCACCAGTGATGGCCCGGATAGGCTGTTTTTT. This gives the protein CATSDGPDRLFF.

The chain carries TRBV10-1 and TRBJ1-4, with D perhaps TRBD1 (6 bases). With 8 bases removed from V and 11 bases from J, the gap between germline ends came to 18 bases. The CDR3 runs 13 residues. Per the germline V gene, CDR1 is WNHNN and CDR2 is SYGVQD (reference sequence). CDR3 in amino acids: CASGGGDRLKLFF. DNA of the CDR3: TGCGCCAGCGGGGGCGGGGACCGGCTTAAACTGTTTTTT.

The gene calls are TRBV28 and TRBJ1-1; D unresolved. V lost 8 bases to trimming and J lost 5 bases, with 15 bases between them. This CDR3 contains 13 residues. The germline gives CDR1 MDHEN, CDR2 SYDVKM. Here the CDR3 reads CASRLARRTEAFF. In DNA form, the CDR3 reads TGTGCCAGCCGCCTGGCCAGGAGGACTGAAGCTTTCTTT.

V usage is TRBV24-1 and J usage is TRBJ2-5; 8 bases match TRBD1. Per germline, CDR1 KGHDR and CDR2 SFDVKD. V lost 10 bases to trimming and J lost 5 bases; unmatched junction nucleotides: 11. The CDR3 sequence is 14 residues long. The CDR3 nucleotides read TGTGCCACAGGACAGGGTCCGGAAGGGGAGACCCAGTACTTC. It is translated as CATGQGPEGETQYF.

Notes on this clonotype: Because the CDR3 is missing its conserved closing phenylalanine or tryptophan, this is likely a read error. The chain is built from TRBV6-1 and TRBJ1-5; no clear D gene. CDR3 size: 14 residues. Trimming removed 2 bases at V and 5 bases at J, with 10 bases between. The germline gives CDR1 MNHNS, CDR2 SASEGT. The chain's CDR3 is CASSELTDHQPQHL. The DNA for the CDR3 is TGTGCCAGCAGTGAACTAACGGACCATCAGCCCCAGCATCTT.